This T cell receptor beta chain was recorded in a study of blood T cell repertoires in COVID-19. Clones were read by immunoSEQ multiplex PCR, and TCRdb kept only the in-frame ones, dropping some. The table lists 150,000 to 200,000 clones, roughly 80% of them singletons, with 17% in the top ten. This clone came up a few times. For recovered donors of Cohort 3, there were two negative PCRs, clearance, or symptom resolution. This CDR3 region has 18 residues. The germline V gene has CDR1 MGHRA and CDR2 YSYEKL. V lost 0 bases to trimming and J lost 2 bases, with 20 bases between them. The V and J genes are TRBV4-1 and TRBJ2-7; no reliable D call. Sequences were obtained from PBMCs or T cells enriched from blood (not recorded which). The sequence derives from a woman aged 45-60 years who had recovered from COVID-19. CDR3 loop: CASSQDATPRLNPYEQYF. In DNA, the CDR3 is TGCGCCAGCAGCCAAGACGCGACACCTCGTTTGAACCCCTACGAGCAGTACTTC.